The 19 T cell receptor beta chains below were found in one sample sequenced in a study of blood T cell repertoires in COVID-19. Clones were read by immunoSEQ multiplex PCR, and TCRdb kept only the in-frame ones, dropping some. This sample has about 110,000 clones, with around 78% found just once. What was sequenced was peripheral blood. These receptors all come from a man older than 75 with COVID-19, enrolled during active disease.

The sample holds a few counts of this clone. This chain connects TRBV10-3 to TRBJ1-3, with D unclear. This CDR3 region has 19 residues. Germline loops: CDR1 ENHRY, CDR2 SYGVKD. The V end was cut by 0 bases, the J end by 0 bases, with 18 bases between. As DNA, the CDR3 is TGTGCCATCAGTGAGTCGGGAGGTTGGCCGAGAAGCTCTGGAAACACCATATATTTT. Amino acid sequence: CAISESGGWPRSSGNTIYF.

This sequence joins TRBV2 and TRBJ1-1, with a weak D call TRBD1 (5 bases). CDR3 size: 11 residues. V lost 11 bases and J 1 base, leaving 8 bases between the germline ends. CDR1 and CDR2 (germline): SNHLY, FYNNEI. Here the CDR3 reads CAGGANTEAFF. DNA of the CDR3: TGTGCCGGAGGGGCGAACACTGAAGCTTTCTTT.

This clone was counted only a few times. The V gene is TRBV18, the J gene TRBJ2-3; D is possibly TRBD2 (5 bases). Germline lookup yields CDR1 KGHSH and CDR2 LQKENI. V gave up 0 bases and J gave up 7 bases, with 14 bases separating them. The CDR3 spans 15 residues. For the CDR3, the DNA is TGTGCCAGCTCACCACCGAGGGCCGAACCCTATACGCAGTATTTT. Its protein is CASSPPRAEPYTQYF.

The chain links TRBV7-2 to TRBJ2-2; D remains ambiguous. The CDR3 loop spans 14 amino acids. The germline V gene encodes CDR1 SGHTA and CDR2 FQGNSA. Between the trimmed V and J ends, which lost 4 bases and 4 bases, there was a span of 10 bases. DNA for the CDR3: TGTGCCAGCAGCTCCAAACGGGTCACCGGGGAGCTGTTTTTT. Translation: CASSSKRVTGELFF.

J is TRBJ2-1 and V is TRBV11-3, with 9 positions matching TRBD2. The CDR3 totals 15 residues. From germline, CDR1 is SGHNT and CDR2 YENEEA. V shed 6 bases, J shed 8 bases, and the junction held 11 bases outside the gene matches. CDR3 coding DNA: TGTGCCAGCAGTCCAGGACGGGGCGGGAGGGATGAGCAGTTCTTC. It yields the protein CASSPGRGGRDEQFF.

The rearrangement links TRBV6-2 or TRBV6-3 to TRBJ1-2; D uncertain. Germline V lookup: CDR1 MNHEY, CDR2 SVGEGT. The V end was cut by 4 bases, the J end by 0 bases, with 15 bases between. CDR3 length: 16 amino acids. The CDR3 protein is CASSSQYQITNYGYTF. CDR3 bases: TGTGCCAGCAGTTCCCAATACCAGATTACTAACTATGGCTACACCTTC.

The rearrangement uses TRBV6-5 and TRBJ2-1; TRBD2 agrees at 10 bases. Germline V gene lookup returns CDR1 MNHEY and CDR2 SVGAGI. This CDR3 is built from 15 residues. J gave up 3 bases and V 5 bases, and 4 bases lay outside the gene matches. The CDR3 DNA sequence: TGTGCCAGCAGTACGACTAGCGGGTACTACAATGAGCAGTTCTTC. Its protein product is CASSTTSGYYNEQFF.

The V call is TRBV2, the J call TRBJ2-7, with a possible D match to TRBD1 (6 bases). CDR3 length: 14 residues. Deletions cut 5 bases from V and 5 bases from J, with 16 bases between. The V gene's germline CDR1 is SNHLY and CDR2 FYNNEI. The CDR3: CASSNRPGGHEQYF. In DNA form, the CDR3 reads TGTGCCAGCAGTAACCGGCCTGGGGGCCACGAGCAGTACTTC.

V is TRBV10-2 and J is TRBJ1-6; the match to TRBD1 covers 10 bases. Trimming cost V 0 bases and J 9 bases; bases outside gene matches: 5. CDR3 length: 16 amino acids. Germline lookup yields CDR1 WSHSY and CDR2 SAAADI. The CDR3 nucleotides read TGCGCCAGCAGTGAGTCTGGGACAGGGGTAGGTTCACCCCTCCACTTT. Translated, it gives CASSESGTGVGSPLHF.

This chain connects TRBV28 to TRBJ1-1; tentatively, D is TRBD1 (6 bases). The V end was cut by 6 bases, the J end by 10 bases, with 15 bases between. The germline V gene has CDR1 MDHEN and CDR2 SYDVKM. This CDR3 comprises 12 residues. In nucleotides, the CDR3 is TGTGCCAGCAGCCCCCAGGGGTTTAGAGCTTTCTTT. This sequence encodes CASSPQGFRAFF.

The chain carries TRBV5-1 and TRBJ2-5; D possibly corresponds to TRBD2 (6 bases). Per germline, CDR1 SGHRS and CDR2 YFSETQ. V was clipped by 4 bases and J by 4 bases, with 17 bases between them. This CDR3 is built from 15 residues. For the CDR3, the DNA is TGCGCCAGCAGCCCGGGACTTACTAGGAGAGAGACCCAGTACTTC. It is translated as CASSPGLTRRETQYF.

This rearrangement joins TRBV5-1 to TRBJ2-1; 12 nucleotides line up with TRBD2. The V segment lost 4 bases and the J segment 5 bases; nucleotides outside the gene matches: 4. The CDR3 extends over 15 amino acids. CDR1 is SGHRS and CDR2 is YFSETQ in the germline V gene. The CDR3 loop is CASSDGTSGHNEQFF. Here the CDR3 DNA reads TGCGCCAGCAGCGACGGGACTAGCGGGCACAATGAGCAGTTCTTC.

The V and J genes are TRBV18 and TRBJ2-7; D unresolved. Germline CDR1 and CDR2: KGHSH and LQKENI. V was clipped by 1 base and J by 4 bases, with 8 bases between them. This CDR3 is built from 13 residues. CDR3 in DNA: TGTGCCAGCTCACCACGGGCAATATACGAGCAGTACTTC. Its protein product is CASSPRAIYEQYF. Full variable domain (remainder filled in from reference TRBV18 and TRBJ2-7): NAGVMQNPRHLVRRRGQEARLRCSPMKGHSHVYWYRQLPEEGLKFMVYLQKENIIDESGMPKERFSAEFPKEGPSILRIQQVVRGDSAAYFCASSPRAIYEQYFGPGTRLTVT.

The chain couples TRBV25-1 to TRBJ2-2; TRBD2 matches at 13 bases. Trimming removed 3 bases from V and 7 bases from J; junction bases left unmatched: 11. The CDR3 covers 18 residues. The germline gives CDR1 MGHDK, CDR2 SYGVNS. The CDR3 spells CASSDNRGLAGVYGELFF. The CDR3 nucleotides read TGTGCCAGCAGTGATAATCGAGGACTAGCGGGAGTTTACGGGGAGCTGTTTTTT.

The chain joins TRBV5-6 to TRBJ1-1; possibly TRBD1 for D (5 bases). Germline CDR1 is SGHDT and CDR2 is YYEEEE. CDR3 length equals 15 residues. Between the trimmed V and J ends, which lost 6 bases and 3 bases, there was a span of 18 bases. In DNA form, the CDR3 reads TGTGCCAGCACCCTAGGGGAGGGGTTTGACACTGAAGCTTTCTTT. It specifies CASTLGEGFDTEAFF.

V usage is TRBV5-1 and J usage is TRBJ2-6; 11 bases are a match to TRBD1. The CDR3 extends over 17 amino acids. Losses at the gene ends were 4 bases for V and 0 bases for J; bases not matched to a gene: 3. CDR1 and CDR2 (germline): SGHRS, YFSETQ. For the CDR3, the DNA is TGCGCCAGCAGCGGACAGGGGGCCCCCTCTGGGGCCAACGTCCTGACTTTC. It yields the protein CASSGQGAPSGANVLTF. Variable domain in full (rest from reference TRBV5-1 and TRBJ2-6): KAGVTQTPRYLIKTRGQQVTLSCSPISGHRSVSWYQQTPGQGLQFLFEYFSETQRNKGNFPGRFSGRQFSNSRSEMNVSTLELGDSALYLCASSGQGAPSGANVLTFGAGSRLTVL.

This clone was found once. The chain has TRBV18 and TRBJ1-4; possible D gene TRBD1, 6 bases. Germline loops: CDR1 KGHSH, CDR2 LQKENI. The CDR3 length is 13 residues. V was cut by 5 bases and J by 7 bases, with 11 bases left in between. The CDR3 protein is CASSGGQSEKLFF. CDR3 DNA: TGTGCCAGCTCAGGAGGACAGAGTGAAAAACTGTTTTTT.

With respect to this clone: At one of its ends the junction is not consistent with the germline gene, which may arise from a read error. The V gene is TRBV15, the J gene TRBJ2-7; D perhaps matches TRBD2 (5 bases). The CDR3 consists of 13 residues. Germline lookup yields CDR1 LNHNV and CDR2 YYDKDF (reference sequence). CDR3 protein: CAASRDRRDEQYF. In DNA, the CDR3 is TGTGCCGCCAGCAGAGATCGGCGGGACGAGCAGTACTTC.

The chain uses TRBV4-1 and TRBJ2-7, with TRBD2 identical over 11 bases. With V trimmed by 3 bases and J by 5 bases, 6 bases remained unmatched. Germline loops: CDR1 MGHRA, CDR2 YSYEKL. The CDR3 covers 15 residues. This chain's CDR3 is CASSQTSGMLHEQYF. The CDR3 nucleotides are TGCGCCAGCAGCCAGACTAGCGGGATGCTTCACGAGCAGTACTTC.